The TCR beta chain described here comes from a study of spatial heterogeneity in lung cancer. The time point here: sample taken at primary tumor resection. V dropped 5 bases and J dropped 8 bases, with 21 bases sitting between them. This CDR3 contains 15 residues. Germline values: CDR1 SEHNR, CDR2 FQNEAQ (reference sequence). Using its own MiXCR run on the 5' RACE reads, TCRdb lists one record per CDR3 protein. Altogether 13,000 or so distinct CDR3 sequences are present, around 3.7% being singletons, with the ten largest covering 45%. This clonotype was picked up many times. The clonotype was recovered from a male donor with early-stage non-small cell lung cancer. The rearrangement links TRBV7-9 to TRBJ1-1; the D gene is possibly TRBD1 (5 bases). Sequencing used PBMCs, obtained at surgery. CDR3 sequence: CASSPTWRGQQEAFF. The CDR3 DNA reads TGTGCCAGCAGCCCTACATGGCGAGGACAACAAGAAGCTTTCTTT.